Listed below are T cell receptor beta chains from one sample, sequenced in a study of T cell repertoires in cytomegalovirus infection. No antigen is known for these receptors. TCRdb re-analysed the reads in MiXCR, keeping a single row per CDR3 protein. The table lists approximately 730,000 distinct CDR3 sequences, roughly 36% of them singletons. The specimen was cultured PBMCs, collected from culture after CMV antigen stimulation. These receptors were collected from a human donor in good health (CMV status not recorded). Some clones in this sample may be carry-over from other donors' samples. The CDR3 runs from the conserved cysteine through the conserved F or W. D genes are given only for firm matches. Rows give clone size only sometimes, using once, few, many, or a class for an expanded clone.

V gene: TRBV6-1; CDR3 length: 15; clone size: NA; J gene: TRBJ2-7; D gene: NA; CDR3 DNA: TGTGCCAGCAGGATTACCGACGCAGGTCCCTACGAGCAGTACTTC; CDR3 protein: CASRITDAGPYEQYF
V gene: TRBV20-1; CDR3 length: 14; clone size: NA; J gene: TRBJ2-7; D gene: TRBD2; CDR3 DNA: TGCAGTGCCAGTGAGGATCTAGCGGGGCGGAAGCAGTACTTC; CDR3 protein: CSASEDLAGRKQYF
V gene: TRBV5-4; CDR3 length: 15; clone size: NA; J gene: TRBJ2-3; D gene: TRBD2; CDR3 DNA: TGTGCCAGCAGTCGCAGCGGGGGAATCACAGATACGCAGTATTTT; CDR3 protein: CASSRSGGITDTQYF
V gene: TRBV6-1; CDR3 length: 17; clone size: once; J gene: TRBJ2-6; D gene: NA; CDR3 DNA: TGTGCCAGCAGGGCCACACCGTGGAGCTCTGGGGCCAACGTCCTGACTTTC; CDR3 protein: CASRATPWSSGANVLTF
V gene: TRBV12-3/TRBV12-4; CDR3 length: 14; clone size: NA; J gene: TRBJ2-7; D gene: TRBD2; CDR3 DNA: TGTGCCAGCAGTTTTGGGCTAGCGGGCCACGAGCAGTACTTC; CDR3 protein: CASSFGLAGHEQYF
V gene: TRBV7-2; CDR3 length: 15; clone size: many; J gene: TRBJ1-1; D gene: TRBD1; CDR3 DNA: TGTGCCAGCAGCGCCTCGGGACAGGGGAACACTGAAGCTTTCTTT; CDR3 protein: CASSASGQGNTEAFF
V gene: TRBV29-1; CDR3 length: 13; clone size: NA; J gene: TRBJ2-5; D gene: TRBD1; CDR3 DNA: TGCAGCGTTGGGAGACAGGGGCTGGAGACCCAGTACTTC; CDR3 protein: CSVGRQGLETQYF
V gene: TRBV10-3; CDR3 length: 13; clone size: NA; J gene: TRBJ1-2; D gene: NA; CDR3 DNA: TGTGCCATCAGCAGGACTGAGGACTATGGCTACACCTTC; CDR3 protein: CAISRTEDYGYTF
V gene: TRBV5-4; CDR3 length: 14; clone size: few; J gene: TRBJ2-7; D gene: TRBD1; CDR3 DNA: TGTGCCAGCAGCACCTGGACAGGGAATTACGAGCAGTACTTC; CDR3 protein: CASSTWTGNYEQYF
V gene: TRBV6-1; CDR3 length: 13; clone size: few; J gene: TRBJ2-7; D gene: NA; CDR3 DNA: TGTGCCAGCAGTGAACGGCAGCCCTACGAGCAGTACTTC; CDR3 protein: CASSERQPYEQYF
V gene: TRBV6-5; CDR3 length: 13; clone size: NA; J gene: TRBJ2-7; D gene: NA; CDR3 DNA: TGTGCCAGCAGTTACGGACAATCTGGAGAGCAGTACTTC; CDR3 protein: CASSYGQSGEQYF
V gene: TRBV7-9; CDR3 length: 12; clone size: few; J gene: TRBJ1-1; D gene: NA; CDR3 DNA: TGTGCCAGCGGCAGGGGGAACACTGAAGCTTTCTTT; CDR3 protein: CASGRGNTEAFF
V gene: TRBV6-2/TRBV6-3; CDR3 length: 15; clone size: NA; J gene: TRBJ1-4; D gene: NA; CDR3 DNA: TGTGCCAGCCACCGCCGGGGATCAACTAATGAAAAACTGTTTTTT; CDR3 protein: CASHRRGSTNEKLFF
V gene: TRBV12-3/TRBV12-4; CDR3 length: 15; clone size: many; J gene: TRBJ1-2; D gene: NA; CDR3 DNA: TGTGCCAGCGGCATACCTGGGGTAAGGGTCTATGGCTACACCTTC; CDR3 protein: CASGIPGVRVYGYTF
V gene: TRBV29-1; CDR3 length: 12; clone size: NA; J gene: TRBJ1-1; D gene: NA; CDR3 DNA: TGCAGCTTAGGTTGGGGGAACACTGAAGCTTTCTTT; CDR3 protein: CSLGWGNTEAFF
V gene: TRBV6-2/TRBV6-3; CDR3 length: 14; clone size: NA; J gene: TRBJ2-3; D gene: TRBD2; CDR3 DNA: TGTGCCAGCATCTCAGCGGGAGTGGCAGATACGCAGTATTTT; CDR3 protein: CASISAGVADTQYF
V gene: TRBV5-1; CDR3 length: 13; clone size: NA; J gene: TRBJ2-5; D gene: NA; CDR3 DNA: TGCGCCAGCAGCGTGGGCGGGGCGGAGACCCAGTACTTC; CDR3 protein: CASSVGGAETQYF
V gene: TRBV7-2; CDR3 length: 14; clone size: NA; J gene: TRBJ2-5; D gene: NA; CDR3 DNA: TGTGCCAGCAGCTTGGATTGGAAACAAGAGACCCAGTACTTC; CDR3 protein: CASSLDWKQETQYF
V gene: TRBV20-1; CDR3 length: 14; clone size: few; J gene: TRBJ2-7; D gene: TRBD2; CDR3 DNA: TGCAGTGCTGCATCCGGGACTACAACCTACGAGCAGTACTTC; CDR3 protein: CSAASGTTTYEQYF
V gene: TRBV19; CDR3 length: 14; clone size: few; J gene: TRBJ2-5; D gene: NA; CDR3 DNA: TGTGCCAGTAGCTTAGGACGGATCCAAGAGACCCAGTACTTC; CDR3 protein: CASSLGRIQETQYF
V gene: TRBV7-2; CDR3 length: 17; clone size: NA; J gene: TRBJ2-7; D gene: TRBD2; CDR3 DNA: TGTGCCAGCAGCCGAAGGGCTGGGCGGGGGTACTCCTACGAGCAGTACTTC; CDR3 protein: CASSRRAGRGYSYEQYF
V gene: TRBV12-3/TRBV12-4; CDR3 length: 15; clone size: NA; J gene: TRBJ1-6; D gene: NA; CDR3 DNA: TGTGCCAGCAGTTTTGGATCCAGAGATAATTCACCCCTCCACTTT; CDR3 protein: CASSFGSRDNSPLHF
V gene: TRBV6-2/TRBV6-3; CDR3 length: 15; clone size: NA; J gene: TRBJ2-1; D gene: TRBD1; CDR3 DNA: TGTGCCAGCAGACCCGGGACAGGCTCCTACAATGAGCAGTTCTTC; CDR3 protein: CASRPGTGSYNEQFF